This T cell receptor (beta chain) was found in a study of cytomegalovirus exposure and HLA in healthy donors (dated by TCRdb to about 2017). Looking at the study overall: According to an earlier analysis of 450 to 650 of the donors, roughly 180 million T cells yielded 100 million or so unique TCR beta sequences and roughly 280 Gb of sequence data. An early release that covered more than 550 HLA-typed donors contained about 290 gigabases of sequencing data and around 80 million unique TCR sequences. Of the 300 to 450 genotyped donors, over 70% fell in the genetic ancestry cluster associated with self-reported Caucasian donors. The study aimed to test whether signatures of past pathogen exposure could be identified by cataloging public T cell receptors. Using immunosequencing, the study profiled T cell repertoires from around 670 subjects and related those repertoires to cytomegalovirus serostatus. Along with the roughly 700-subject first cohort, a separate validation cohort of over a hundred different subjects was used. The study combined high-throughput TCR immunosequencing, statistical association of individual TCRs with disease status, and machine learning to predict cytomegalovirus infection status. A later analysis re-analyzed previously published TCR beta repertoires from 660 or so donors and added high-resolution HLA genotyping to study TCR occurrence patterns. The later analysis used no new phenotypic data to find candidate immune exposures, relying instead on TCR beta sequences and their occurrence across donors. In an earlier analysis of a few hundred of the donors, high-throughput TCR beta sequencing was used to judge whether each TCR beta V gene segment behaved as functional or pseudogenic. Donor age, sex, ethnicity and CMV serostatus were compiled together with the repertoire data. A later genetic analysis used genome-wide SNP genotypes for about three fifths of the 666 donors, treating that subset as a discovery cohort. All discovery cohort repertoires had been generated using a single sequencing platform. HLA typing covered class I and class II loci at four-digit resolution. The number of typed donors differed by locus: about 629-630 for A, B, C, DRB1 and DQB1; approximately 520 for DQA1; approximately 600 for DPA1; and 400 to 480 for DPB1. About five DR-DQ haplotypes were handled as single units for association and clustering because linkage in the cohort was strong. Among some 400 genotyped donors of the cohort, an average of roughly 230,000 unique TCR beta nucleotide sequences was sequenced per donor, of which 15% to 20% were non-productive. Paper-wide results and their limitations: In a later analysis, around 15,000 TCR beta sequences were associated with specific HLA alleles at a false discovery rate of 0.05. A further reported finding was that TCR beta sequences accurately predicted the HLA-A and HLA-B alleles for most subjects in the first cohort. In a later analysis, most CMV-associated TCR beta chains were found to appear HLA-restricted, with HLA associations seemingly driven largely by CMV exposure. The cohort was sequenced for TCR beta chains only, and without alpha or paired-chain data the features that could be detected were limited. V-gene and J-gene trimming of TCR beta chains was associated with a missense DCLRE1C variant in a later genetic analysis, and the association was replicated in an independent cohort. CMV serostatus was the only immune exposure information available for the cohort. Because some donors lacked HLA typing at each locus, the association tests relied only on the typed subset. Compared with the 666-donor mean, donors in an Asian-associated ancestry cluster had fewer N-insertions in productive TCRs, according to a later genetic analysis. According to a later analysis, TCR association rates differed among HLA loci, with DRB1 alleles showing the most associated TCRs and HLA-C alleles showing the fewest. The classifier was reported to diagnose cytomegalovirus status with high specificity and sensitivity in both the original cohort and the validation cohort. Across donors, most TCR sequences were observed very rarely, whereas some public TCRs were present in many individuals. Linkage disequilibrium might explain the correlated functional status among segregating V segments, but an unknown experimental factor could not be excluded. The earlier analysis of nearly 600 of the donors excluded roughly 17 rarely observed V segments, including chromosome 9 orphons, because counts were too low. A cluster of highly shared sequence variants was judged likely to represent a technical artifact of the sequencing pipeline. An earlier analysis of some 590 of the donors showed that most TCR beta V segments appeared in productive rearrangements either about 87% or about 30% of the time, which broadly matched IMGT annotations. In a later analysis, HLA-associated TCR beta chains were found to be more clonally expanded and to have lower generation probabilities than equally common non-associated chains. The authors suggested that the approach could potentially be generalized to other disease states and immunological phenotypes. A few of the identified cytomegalovirus-associated TCR beta chains were confirmed in vitro to be specific for cytomegalovirus antigens. Assigning TCR associations to individual alleles was difficult when HLA alleles, especially DR and DQ, strongly co-occurred. A total of about 150 TCR beta chains were listed by the study as associated with cytomegalovirus. Some IMGT-functional V segments, including TRBV6-2 and TRBV6-3, could not be distinguished by the 87-base-pair reads and were therefore excluded. According to a later analysis, parvovirus B19, influenza, CMV and Epstein-Barr virus appeared linked to several top co-occurrence clusters. Roughly uniform sequencing depth across donors was assumed in presence/absence analyses, although this assumption may not hold.

Libraries were prepared through the immunoSEQ multiplex PCR assay. For the multiplex PCR, a mixture combining 60 forward primers for TCR Vbeta segments and 13 reverse primers for TCR Jbeta segments was used. The CDR3 region of rearranged TCR beta genes was amplified from genomic DNA with a multiplex PCR assay. The amplified TCR beta libraries were sequenced on the Illumina HiSeq System as 87-base-pair reads. Under the source paper's analysis protocol: A later analysis counted about 80 million unique TCR beta chains across the 650 to 700 repertoires, and some 11 million of these chains were shared by at least two donors. Raw reads were error-corrected and collapsed into unique sequences by a nearest-neighbor algorithm in which closely related sequences were merged to remove PCR and sequencing errors. CDR3 sequences were aligned to IMGT reference sequences to assign V, D and J gene segments. For a sequence to be retained, at least a six-nucleotide match to both a V gene segment and a J gene segment was required. Rearrangements were called productive when the CDR3 lacked stop codons and stayed in frame with V and J; all others were non-productive. CDR3 was defined according to IMGT convention as the region running from the second conserved V-encoded cysteine to the conserved J-encoded phenylalanine. Sequences without an unambiguous match to a single V gene segment were excluded from the earlier analysis of about 600 of the donors. In an earlier analysis of several hundred of the donors, a V segment was called functional when productive rearrangements were above 56.7%, and segregating when the standard deviation between donors exceeded 5%. A statistical classification framework was developed to diagnose cytomegalovirus status using the catalog of TCR beta chain sequences. In a later analysis, TCR nucleotide sequences were compared against IMGT/GENE-DB human TR gene sequences so that V and J genes could be assigned. Using the TCRdist pipeline, a later analysis assigned CDR3 sequences along with most-parsimonious VDJ recombination scenarios. In a later analysis, each TCR beta chain was defined by its CDR3 amino acid sequence together with its V-gene family, and reads without a unique V-gene family were excluded. To address suspected cross-contamination and a sequencing artifact, a later analysis removed a few hundred highly shared, low-generation-probability nucleotide sequences. In a later analysis, a clonal expansion index for each public chain was calculated from normalized within-repertoire ranks of inferred template counts. In a later analysis, generation probabilities were computed using a VDJ recombination model fitted to out-of-frame rearrangements, and the results were checked against IGoR. In a later analysis, hypergeometric tests were used to score TCR-TCR, TCR-HLA and TCR-CMV co-occurrence, with a repertoire-size bias correction applied to TCR pairs. False discovery rates were estimated in a later analysis by permuting HLA or CMV assignments 20 times. In a later analysis, co-occurring TCRs were grouped using DBSCAN, with TCRdist sequence similarity added in when clustering inside HLA-allele-positive subsets. Co-occurrence clustering excluded repertoires with fewer than 30,000 or more than 120,000 public chains, plus five with anomalous nucleotide sharing. Imported from immuneACCESS, the table was reduced by TCRdb to in-frame sequences with V and J called. These copies leave out some clones; in studies compared against another copy, an unresolved V gene accounts for under half, and the cause of the remainder is not known. The DNA was the basis for D and trimming; V, J and clone size are from that table. For this sample the table gives under 150,000 clones, of which around four fifths were detected only once. Less than 2% of the sample is taken by the ten largest.

Including cysteine and phenylalanine, the CDR3 has 17 amino acids. This entry keeps only the CDR3 DNA: 51 bases, framed from base 1. CDR1 and CDR2 are drawn from the germline V gene (reference sequence): LNHNV, YYDKDF. V is trimmed back by 5 bases and J by 0 bases, and the junction contains 7 bases that no gene match accounts for. The cohort was made up of approximately 670 healthy bone marrow donors. At the time of sampling, every cohort member was nominally healthy, though immune exposures that went unrecorded were likely present. The donor tested CMV seronegative and was one of the 352 seronegative cohort members. Every donor gave a peripheral blood sample, and the peripheral blood mononuclear cells from that sample were used for TCR beta sequencing. Genomic DNA extraction from the blood cell samples was performed with the Qiagen DNeasy Blood Extraction Kit. This clone was observed once. It has no known antigen specificity. No much larger clonotype is one base removed from it; base qualities were not supplied.

Sequences were obtained from PBMCs. The receptor comes from a man aged 40-49 years in good health and CMV-seronegative. The rearrangement joined TRBV15 to TRBJ2-2, and 9 junction bases match TRBD1. The CDR3: CATSGRDRAPNTGELFF. The nucleotides are TGTGCCACCAGCGGCCGGGACAGGGCCCCGAACACCGGGGAGCTGTTTTTT.